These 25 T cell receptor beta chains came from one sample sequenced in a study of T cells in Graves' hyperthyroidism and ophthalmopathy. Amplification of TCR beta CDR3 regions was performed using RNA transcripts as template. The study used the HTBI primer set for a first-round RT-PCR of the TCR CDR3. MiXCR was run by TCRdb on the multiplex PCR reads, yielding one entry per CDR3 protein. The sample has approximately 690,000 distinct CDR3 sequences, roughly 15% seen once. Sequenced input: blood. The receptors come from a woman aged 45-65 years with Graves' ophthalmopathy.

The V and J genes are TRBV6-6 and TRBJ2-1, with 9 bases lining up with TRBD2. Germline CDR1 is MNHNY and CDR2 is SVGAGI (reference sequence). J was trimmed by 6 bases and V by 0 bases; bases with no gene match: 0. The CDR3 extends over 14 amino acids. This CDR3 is CASSYSGLANEQFF. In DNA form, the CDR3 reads TGTGCCAGCAGTTACTCGGGACTAGCCAATGAGCAGTTCTTC.

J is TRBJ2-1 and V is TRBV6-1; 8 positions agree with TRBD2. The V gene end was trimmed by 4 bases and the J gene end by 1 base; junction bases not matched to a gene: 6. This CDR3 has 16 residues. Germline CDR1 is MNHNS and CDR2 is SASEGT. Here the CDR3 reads CASSALTGGSYNEQFF. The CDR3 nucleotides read TGTGCCAGCAGTGCGCTTACGGGGGGGTCCTACAATGAGCAGTTCTTC.

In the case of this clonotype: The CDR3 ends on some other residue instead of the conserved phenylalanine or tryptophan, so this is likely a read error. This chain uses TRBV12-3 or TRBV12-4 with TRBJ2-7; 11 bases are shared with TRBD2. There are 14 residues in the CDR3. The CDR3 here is CASSRLAGSYKQYL. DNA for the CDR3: TGTGCCAGCAGCCGACTAGCGGGGTCCTACAAGCAGTACCTC.

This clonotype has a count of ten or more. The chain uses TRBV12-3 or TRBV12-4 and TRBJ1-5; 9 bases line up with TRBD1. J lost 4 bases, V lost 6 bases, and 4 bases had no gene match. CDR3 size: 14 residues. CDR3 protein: CASSTGGPNQPQHF. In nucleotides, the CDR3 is TGTGCCAGCAGCACAGGGGGCCCTAATCAGCCCCAGCATTTT.

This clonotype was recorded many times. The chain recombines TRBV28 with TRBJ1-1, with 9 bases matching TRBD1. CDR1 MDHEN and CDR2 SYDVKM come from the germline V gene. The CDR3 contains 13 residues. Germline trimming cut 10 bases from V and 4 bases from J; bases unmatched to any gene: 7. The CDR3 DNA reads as TGTGCCACACAACAGGGGGCGCCCACTGAAGCTTTCTTT. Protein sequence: CATQQGAPTEAFF.

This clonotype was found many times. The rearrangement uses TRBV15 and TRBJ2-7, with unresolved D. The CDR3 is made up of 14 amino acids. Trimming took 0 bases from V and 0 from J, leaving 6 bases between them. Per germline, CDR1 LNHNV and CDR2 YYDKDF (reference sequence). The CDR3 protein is CATSRDVSSYEQYF. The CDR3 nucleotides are TGTGCCACCAGCAGAGATGTGAGCTCCTACGAGCAGTACTTC.

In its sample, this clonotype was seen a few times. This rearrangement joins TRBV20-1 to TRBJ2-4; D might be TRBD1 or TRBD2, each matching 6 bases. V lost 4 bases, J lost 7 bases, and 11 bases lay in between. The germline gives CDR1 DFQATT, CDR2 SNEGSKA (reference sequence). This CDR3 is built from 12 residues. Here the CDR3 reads CSANPGANIQYF. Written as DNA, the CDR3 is TGCAGTGCTAATCCGGGGGCGAACATTCAGTACTTC.

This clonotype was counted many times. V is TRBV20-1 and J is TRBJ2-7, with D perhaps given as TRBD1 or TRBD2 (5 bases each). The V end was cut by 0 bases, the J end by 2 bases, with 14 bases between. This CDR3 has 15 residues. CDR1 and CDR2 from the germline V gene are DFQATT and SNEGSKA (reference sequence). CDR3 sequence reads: CSARDGAGSPYEQYF. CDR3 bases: TGCAGTGCTAGAGATGGGGCAGGGAGCCCCTACGAGCAGTACTTC.

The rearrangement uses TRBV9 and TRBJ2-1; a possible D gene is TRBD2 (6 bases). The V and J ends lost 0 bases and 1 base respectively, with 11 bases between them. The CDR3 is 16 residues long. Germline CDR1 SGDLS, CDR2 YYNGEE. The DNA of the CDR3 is TGTGCCAGCAGCGTAGAGGCGGGAACTTCCTACAATGAGCAGTTCTTC. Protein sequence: CASSVEAGTSYNEQFF.

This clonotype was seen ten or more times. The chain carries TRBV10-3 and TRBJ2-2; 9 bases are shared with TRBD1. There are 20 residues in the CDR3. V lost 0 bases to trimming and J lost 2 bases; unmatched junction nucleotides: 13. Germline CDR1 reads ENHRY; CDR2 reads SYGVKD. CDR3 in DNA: TGTGCCATCAGTGAGTCGAAGAGCACAGGGGGCGCGATCAACACCGGGGAGCTGTTTTTT. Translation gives CAISESKSTGGAINTGELFF.

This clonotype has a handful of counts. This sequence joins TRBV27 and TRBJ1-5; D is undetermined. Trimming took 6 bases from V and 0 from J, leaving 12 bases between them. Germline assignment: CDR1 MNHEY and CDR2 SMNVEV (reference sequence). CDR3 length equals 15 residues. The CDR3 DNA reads TGTGCCAGCAGGAGGCAGGACTCTAGCAATCAGCCCCAGCATTTT. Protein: CASRRQDSSNQPQHF.

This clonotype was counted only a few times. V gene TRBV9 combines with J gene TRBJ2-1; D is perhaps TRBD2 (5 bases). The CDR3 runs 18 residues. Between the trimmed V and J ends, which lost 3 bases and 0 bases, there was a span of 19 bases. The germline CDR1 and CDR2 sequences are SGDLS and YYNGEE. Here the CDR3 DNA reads TGTGCCAGCAGCGCCCACCAAGGTGGGCTAGCCTCCTACAATGAGCAGTTCTTC. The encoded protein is CASSAHQGGLASYNEQFF.

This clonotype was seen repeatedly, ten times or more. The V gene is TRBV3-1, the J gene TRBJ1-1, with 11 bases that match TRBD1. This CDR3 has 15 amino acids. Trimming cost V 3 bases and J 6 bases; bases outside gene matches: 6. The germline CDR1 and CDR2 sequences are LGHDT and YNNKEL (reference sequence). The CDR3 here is CASSQTDRGHSEAFF. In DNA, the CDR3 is TGTGCCAGCAGCCAGACGGACAGGGGGCACTCTGAAGCTTTCTTT.

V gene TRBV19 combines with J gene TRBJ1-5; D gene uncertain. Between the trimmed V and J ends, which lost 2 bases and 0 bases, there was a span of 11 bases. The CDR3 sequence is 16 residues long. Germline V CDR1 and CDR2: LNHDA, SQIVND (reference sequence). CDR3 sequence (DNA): TGTGCCAGTAGTATAATGCCGGGCGATAGCAATCAGCCCCAGCATTTT. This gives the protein CASSIMPGDSNQPQHF.

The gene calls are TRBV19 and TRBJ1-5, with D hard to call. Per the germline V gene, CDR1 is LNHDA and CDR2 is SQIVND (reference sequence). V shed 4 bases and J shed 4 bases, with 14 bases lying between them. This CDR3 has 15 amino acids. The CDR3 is CASSTSRFLNQPQHF. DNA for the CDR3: TGTGCCAGTAGTACCTCCCGGTTTCTGAATCAGCCCCAGCATTTT.

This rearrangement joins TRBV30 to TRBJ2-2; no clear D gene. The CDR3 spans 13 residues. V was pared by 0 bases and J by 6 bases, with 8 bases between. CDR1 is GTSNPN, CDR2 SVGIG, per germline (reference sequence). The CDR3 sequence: CAWSVGSSGELFF. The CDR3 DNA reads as TGTGCCTGGAGTGTCGGGTCATCCGGGGAGCTGTTTTTT.

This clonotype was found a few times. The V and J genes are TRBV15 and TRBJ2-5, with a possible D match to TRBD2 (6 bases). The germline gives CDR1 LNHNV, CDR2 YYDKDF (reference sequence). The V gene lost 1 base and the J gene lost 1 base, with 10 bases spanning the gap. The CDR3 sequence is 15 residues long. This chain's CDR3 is CATSRVTRGQETQYF. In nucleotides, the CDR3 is TGTGCCACCAGCAGAGTGACGCGGGGCCAAGAGACCCAGTACTTC.

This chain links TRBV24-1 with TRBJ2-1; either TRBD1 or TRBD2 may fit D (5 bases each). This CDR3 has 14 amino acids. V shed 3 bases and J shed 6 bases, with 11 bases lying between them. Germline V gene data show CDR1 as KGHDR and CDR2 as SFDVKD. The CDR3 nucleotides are TGTGCCACCAGTGATCCTAGAGGGGTCAATGAGCAGTTCTTC. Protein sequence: CATSDPRGVNEQFF.

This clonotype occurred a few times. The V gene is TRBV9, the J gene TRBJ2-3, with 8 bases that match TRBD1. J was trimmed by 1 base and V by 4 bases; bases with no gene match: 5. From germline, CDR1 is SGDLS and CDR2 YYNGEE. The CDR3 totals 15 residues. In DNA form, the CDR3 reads TGTGCCAGCAGCCGGCTGGGACAGGGCACAGATACGCAGTATTTT. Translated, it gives CASSRLGQGTDTQYF.

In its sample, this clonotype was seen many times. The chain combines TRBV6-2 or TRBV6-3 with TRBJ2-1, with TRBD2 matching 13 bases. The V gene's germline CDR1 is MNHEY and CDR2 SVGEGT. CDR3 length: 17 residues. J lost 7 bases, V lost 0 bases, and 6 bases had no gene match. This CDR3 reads CASSYSKQLAGGNEQFF. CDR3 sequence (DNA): TGTGCCAGCAGTTACTCGAAACAACTAGCGGGGGGGAATGAGCAGTTCTTC.

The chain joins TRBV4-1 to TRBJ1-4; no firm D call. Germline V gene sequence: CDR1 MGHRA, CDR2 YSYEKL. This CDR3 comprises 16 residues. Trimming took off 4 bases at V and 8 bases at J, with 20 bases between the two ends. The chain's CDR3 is CASSREGGPDWEKLFF. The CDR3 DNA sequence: TGCGCCAGCAGCCGGGAAGGTGGCCCTGATTGGGAAAAACTGTTTTTT.

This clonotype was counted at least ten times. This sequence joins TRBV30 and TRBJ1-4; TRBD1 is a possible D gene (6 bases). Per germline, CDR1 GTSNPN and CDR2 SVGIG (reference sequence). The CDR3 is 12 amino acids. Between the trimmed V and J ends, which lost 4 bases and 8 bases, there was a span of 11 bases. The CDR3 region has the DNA TGTGCCTGGAAAGGGGGGGTGGAAAAACTGTTTTTT. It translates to CAWKGGVEKLFF.

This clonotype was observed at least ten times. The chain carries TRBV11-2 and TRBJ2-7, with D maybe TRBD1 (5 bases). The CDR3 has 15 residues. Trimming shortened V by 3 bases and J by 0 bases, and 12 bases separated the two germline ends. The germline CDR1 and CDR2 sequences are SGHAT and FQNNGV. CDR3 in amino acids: CASSFYRLTSYEQYF. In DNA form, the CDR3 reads TGTGCCAGCAGCTTCTACAGGCTCACCTCCTACGAGCAGTACTTC.

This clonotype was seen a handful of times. The DNA for the CDR3 is TGTGCCAGCAGCTTTCCGGCGGACTATGGCTACACCTTC. This codes for CASSFPADYGYTF. The J gene is TRBJ1-2, the V gene TRBV5-4, with D hard to call. The CDR3 has 13 residues. Trimming pared 2 bases from V and 3 bases from J, leaving 8 bases between. The germline CDR1 and CDR2 sequences are SGHNT and YYREEE (reference sequence).

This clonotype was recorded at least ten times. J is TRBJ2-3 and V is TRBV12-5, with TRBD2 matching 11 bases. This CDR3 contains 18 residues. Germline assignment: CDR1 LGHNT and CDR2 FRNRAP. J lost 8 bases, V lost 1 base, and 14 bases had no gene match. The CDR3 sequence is CASGLEAPLAGGVVTQYF. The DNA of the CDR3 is TGTGCTAGTGGTTTGGAGGCCCCCCTAGCGGGAGGAGTTGTTACGCAGTATTTT. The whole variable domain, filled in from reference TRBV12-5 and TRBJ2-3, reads DARVTQTPRHKVTEMGQEVTMRCQPILGHNTVFWYRQTMMQGLELLAYFRNRAPLDDSGMPKDRFSAEMPDATLATLKIQPSEPRDSAVYFCASGLEAPLAGGVVTQYFGPGTRLTVL.